This TCR beta chain was obtained from a study of blood T cells in healthy people across ages. Study conclusions and caveats: Unsorted PBMCs prevented conclusive naive versus antigen-experienced comparison. Compared with aged donors, long-lived donors showed fewer expanded clones, suggesting selection.

Isolation recovered at least 6.5 million PBMCs from every sample. Regarding this clonotype: What it binds is not known.

For the second PCR, which ran for about 6 to 11 cycles, a sample-barcoded 5' primer and a J-beta primer mix were used. Each sample yielded at least 2.5 million CDR3-containing paired-end reads. From the 5' RACE reads, TCRdb called clonotypes with MiXCR, one entry per CDR3 protein. The table has hundreds of thousands of distinct CDR3 sequences, approximately 30% seen once; the top ten hold 15%. This TCR derives from a woman of 80 years or more in good health. The material sequenced was blood.

CDR3 coding DNA: TGCAGCGTGCCCCAGGACTTCCAAGAGACCCAGTACTTC. This sequence encodes CSVPQDFQETQYF. V and J are TRBV29-1 and TRBJ2-5, with D possibly being TRBD2 (5 bases). The V and J ends lost 6 bases and 1 base respectively, with 12 bases between them. The germline V gene has CDR1 SQVTM and CDR2 ANQGSEA. The CDR3 is 13 residues long.